What follows is one T cell receptor beta chain and its context. J lost 1 base, V lost 4 bases, and 2 bases had no gene match. CDR1 and CDR2 from the germline V gene are SGHNT and YYREEE (reference sequence). The CDR3 contains 15 residues. The data stem from a study of blood T cell repertoires in COVID-19. In the original analysis: For nucleated cells, counts were estimated from reference gene primer amplification. Sequenced by immunoSEQ multiplex PCR; TCRdb stores in-frame clones only, minus some. The V and J calls and the clone size are those of that table, but D and trimming were determined from the DNA. The top ten hold approximately 7% of the sample, which has some 190,000 clones, approximately 85% seen once. Seattle researchers signed up patients amid active infection and tracked them longitudinally.

This clonotype was sampled from a man older than 75 with COVID-19, enrolled during active disease. The gene calls are TRBV5-4 and TRBJ2-1, with 10 bases aligning to TRBD1. The sample was peripheral blood. DNA for the CDR3: TGTGCCAGCAGCCCGGGACAGGGGTCCTACAATGAGCAGTTCTTC. Its translation is CASSPGQGSYNEQFF.